The 19 T cell receptor beta chains given below trace back to one sample, sequenced in a study of T cell changes during pregnancy in multiple sclerosis. Using immunoSEQ multiplex PCR, the repertoire was profiled, and TCRdb retains in-frame clones only, with some absent. Of about 35,000 clones listed, 92% are singletons. Source: CD4+ T cells from peripheral blood mononuclear cells, taken in the third trimester of pregnancy. These receptors were taken from a female donor in good health, enrolled as a control in a pregnancy study.

J is TRBJ2-3 and V is TRBV5-1; no clear D. Trimming pared 0 bases from V and 8 bases from J, leaving 10 bases between. This CDR3 has 13 residues. CDR1 and CDR2 from the germline V gene are SGHRS and YFSETQ. CDR3 in DNA: TGCGCCAGCAGCTTGGGAAACCTCGGTACGCAGTATTTT. Protein product: CASSLGNLGTQYF.

V and J are TRBV6-6 and TRBJ2-5; D unresolved. The CDR3 totals 15 residues. V lost 5 bases and J lost 1, with 14 bases in between. Germline CDR1 is MNHNY and CDR2 is SVGAGI (reference sequence). CDR3 loop: CASSRRPDSQETQYF. The CDR3 DNA sequence: TGTGCCAGCAGTCGTCGTCCCGACTCCCAAGAGACCCAGTACTTC.

This sequence joins TRBV28 and TRBJ2-7; 9 positions match TRBD2. With 2 bases clipped from V and 4 bases from J, the junction kept 3 bases outside the gene matches. This CDR3 has 14 amino acids. The germline gives CDR1 MDHEN, CDR2 SYDVKM. This CDR3 reads CASSLGGGGYEQYF. DNA of the CDR3: TGTGCCAGCAGTTTAGGCGGGGGGGGATACGAGCAGTACTTC.

As DNA, the CDR3 is TGCGCCAGCAGCTTGGTCCTAGCGGGGGGATACGAGCAGTACTTC. It translates to CASSLVLAGGYEQYF. The chain joins TRBV5-1 to TRBJ2-7; 11 bases line up with TRBD2. Germline-derived CDR1 and CDR2 are SGHRS and YFSETQ. The junction had 3 bases not matched to a gene; V was cut back by 0 bases and J by 4 bases. CDR3 length: 15 residues.

CDR3 DNA: TGTGCCAGCAGCAAAATGACAGGGGCTGAAGCTTTCTTT. Translating it yields CASSKMTGAEAFF. This chain links TRBV7-9 with TRBJ1-1; 8 bases are shared with TRBD1. CDR3 length: 13 amino acids. Looked up from germline, CDR1 is SEHNR and CDR2 is FQNEAQ (reference sequence). V dropped 5 bases and J dropped 6; count of bases not matched to a gene: 5.

A single count supports this clone. The V gene is TRBV28, the J gene TRBJ1-4; D remains unclear. Trimming took 4 bases from V and 5 from J, leaving 5 bases between them. CDR3 size: 12 residues. The V gene's germline CDR1 is MDHEN and CDR2 SYDVKM. In nucleotides, the CDR3 is TGTGCCAGCAGTTCGGGGAATGAAAAACTGTTTTTT. Amino acid sequence: CASSSGNEKLFF.

This rearrangement joins TRBV27 to TRBJ1-1; D perhaps matches TRBD1 (6 bases). V was trimmed by 0 bases and J by 1 base, leaving 9 bases between them. Germline CDR1 and CDR2: MNHEY and SMNVEV (reference sequence). The CDR3 is 15 amino acids. The CDR3 loop is CASSLSPGQNTEAFF. CDR3 DNA: TGTGCCAGCAGTTTATCGCCGGGACAGAACACTGAAGCTTTCTTT.

The rearrangement joins TRBV9 to TRBJ2-6; the D gene is possibly TRBD1 (6 bases). Trimming cost V 5 bases and J 0 bases, with 15 bases left between them. Per the germline V gene, CDR1 is SGDLS and CDR2 is YYNGEE. The CDR3 spans 17 residues. In nucleotides, the CDR3 is TGTGCCAGCAGGTTAGGATGGGACAACTCTGGGGCCAACGTCCTGACTTTC. Translating it yields CASRLGWDNSGANVLTF.

This clone was seen just once. This CDR3 is CASSVGGGGGEKLFF. The CDR3 nucleotides are TGTGCCAGCAGCGTAGGGGGGGGCGGTGGAGAAAAACTGTTTTTT. V usage is TRBV9 and J usage is TRBJ1-4; the D gene is possibly TRBD1 (6 bases). The ends were cut back, 0 bases at V and 8 bases at J, with 14 bases in the middle. This CDR3 comprises 15 residues. Germline assignment: CDR1 SGDLS and CDR2 YYNGEE.

This chain connects TRBV5-4 to TRBJ1-2, with no clear D. This CDR3 has 16 amino acids. The germline gives CDR1 SGHNT, CDR2 YYREEE (reference sequence). Trimming pared 0 bases from V and 1 base from J, leaving 13 bases between. The CDR3 is CASSLGLTTFNYGYTF. The CDR3 bases are TGTGCCAGCAGCTTGGGACTTACCACCTTTAACTATGGCTACACCTTC.

The chain combines TRBV7-8 with TRBJ1-5; unclear D gene. V lost 1 base to trimming and J lost 7 bases, with 8 bases between them. CDR1 is SGHVS and CDR2 is FQNEAQ in the germline V gene. The CDR3 is 13 residues long. CDR3 sequence reads: CASSLGPPQPQHF. DNA of the CDR3: TGTGCCAGCAGCTTAGGGCCCCCACAGCCCCAGCATTTT.

The chain recombines TRBV15 with TRBJ2-2; D unresolved. This CDR3 has 14 amino acids. Germline V gene lookup returns CDR1 LNHNV and CDR2 YYDKDF (reference sequence). V lost 0 bases, J lost 4 bases, and 6 bases lay in between. In DNA form, the CDR3 reads TGTGCCACCAGCAGAGAGCGGTTCACCGGGGAGCTGTTTTTT. This sequence encodes CATSRERFTGELFF.

The V and J genes are TRBV5-1 and TRBJ2-1; tentatively, D is TRBD2 (7 bases). Trimming pared 4 bases from V and 3 bases from J, leaving 17 bases between. CDR3 length: 16 amino acids. CDR1 is SGHRS, CDR2 YFSETQ, per germline. In nucleotides, the CDR3 is TGCGCCAGCAGCCCTGAACGCGGGGGCGTCTACAATGAGCAGTTCTTC. Its protein product is CASSPERGGVYNEQFF.

The chain is built from TRBV5-6 and TRBJ1-2, with 9 bases identical to TRBD1. The ends lost 4 bases at V and 4 bases at J; junction bases unmatched: 8. Germline CDR1 reads SGHDT; CDR2 reads YYEEEE. The CDR3 spans 15 residues. In DNA, the CDR3 is TGTGCCAGCAGCAGAGGGGACAGGGAATTCTATGGCTACACCTTC. Its protein product is CASSRGDREFYGYTF.

This sequence joins TRBV28 and TRBJ2-3, with 7 bases identical to TRBD1. With 6 bases clipped from V and 2 bases from J, the junction kept 8 bases outside the gene matches. There are 15 residues in the CDR3. The germline CDR1 and CDR2 sequences are MDHEN and SYDVKM. The CDR3 DNA follows: TGTGCCAGCAGCCTACAGGGGAGAGCCACAGATACGCAGTATTTT. This gives the protein CASSLQGRATDTQYF.

This chain's CDR3 is CASSPIGGPYTEAFF. CDR3 in DNA: TGTGCCAGCAGCCCAATCGGAGGACCCTACACTGAAGCTTTCTTT. The V and J genes are TRBV6-6 and TRBJ1-1; no reliable D call. The germline V gene has CDR1 MNHNY and CDR2 SVGAGI (reference sequence). The CDR3 contains 15 residues. With 6 bases removed from V and 3 bases from J, the gap between germline ends came to 17 bases.

The chain uses TRBV6-5 and TRBJ2-1, with TRBD2 identical over 8 bases. Germline lookup yields CDR1 MNHEY and CDR2 SVGAGI. This CDR3 has 16 residues. With 4 bases clipped from V and 4 bases from J, the junction kept 9 bases outside the gene matches. CDR3 DNA: TGTGCCAGCAGTTCTCCCGGGACTAGTATATACAATGAGCAGTTCTTC. Encoded protein: CASSSPGTSIYNEQFF.

The chain combines TRBV7-2 with TRBJ2-3; D call uncertain. There are 13 residues in the CDR3. The V gene lost 0 bases and the J gene lost 6 bases, with 7 bases spanning the gap. Germline assignment: CDR1 SGHTA and CDR2 FQGNSA. The CDR3 DNA reads as TGTGCCAGCAGCTTAGCAAAGGAGGATACGCAGTATTTT. Residues: CASSLAKEDTQYF. Complete variable domain (other parts from reference TRBV7-2 and TRBJ2-3): GAGVSQSPSNKVTEKGKDVELRCDPISGHTALYWYRQSLGQGLEFLIYFQGNSAPDKSGLPSDRFSAERTGGSVSTLTIQRTQQEDSAVYLCASSLAKEDTQYFGPGTRLTVL.

This chain links TRBV19 with TRBJ1-2, with a weak D call TRBD1 (5 bases). This CDR3 is 14 amino acids long. V lost 3 bases, J lost 5 bases, and 13 bases lay in between. Germline V gene data show CDR1 as LNHDA and CDR2 as SQIVND (reference sequence). CDR3 sequence reads: CASSIIAGTYGYTF. CDR3 bases: TGTGCCAGTAGTATTATAGCAGGGACTTATGGCTACACCTTC.